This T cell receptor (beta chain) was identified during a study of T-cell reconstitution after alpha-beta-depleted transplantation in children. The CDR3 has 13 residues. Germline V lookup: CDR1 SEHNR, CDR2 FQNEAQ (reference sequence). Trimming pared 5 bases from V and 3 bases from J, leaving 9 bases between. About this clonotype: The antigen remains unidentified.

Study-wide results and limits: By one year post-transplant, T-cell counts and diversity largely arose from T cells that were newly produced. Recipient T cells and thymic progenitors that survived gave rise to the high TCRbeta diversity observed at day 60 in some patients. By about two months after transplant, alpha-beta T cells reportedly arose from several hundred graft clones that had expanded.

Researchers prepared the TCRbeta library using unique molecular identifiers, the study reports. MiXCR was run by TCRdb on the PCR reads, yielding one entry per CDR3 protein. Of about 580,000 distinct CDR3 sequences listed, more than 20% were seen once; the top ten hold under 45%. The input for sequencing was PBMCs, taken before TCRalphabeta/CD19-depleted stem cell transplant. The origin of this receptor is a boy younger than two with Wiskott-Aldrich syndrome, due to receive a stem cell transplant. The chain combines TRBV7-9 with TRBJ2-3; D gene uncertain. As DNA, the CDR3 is TGTGCCAGCAGCGCGACCTGGACAGATACGCAGTATTTT. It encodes CASSATWTDTQYF. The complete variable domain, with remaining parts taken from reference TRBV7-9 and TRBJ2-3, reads DTGVSQNPRHKITKRGQNVTFRCDPISEHNRLYWYRQTLGQGPEFLTYFQNEAQLEKSRLLSDRFSAERPKGSFSTLEIQRTEQGDSAMYLCASSATWTDTQYFGPGTRLTVL.